Included here is one TCR beta chain sequence, with context. This specimen belongs to a study of T cell changes during pregnancy in multiple sclerosis. Per the germline V gene, CDR1 is SGHNT and CDR2 is YYREEE (reference sequence). The CDR3 contains 13 residues. Trimming shortened V by 0 bases and J by 6 bases, and 9 bases separated the two germline ends. Data came from immunoSEQ multiplex PCR; TCRdb stores just in-frame clones and leaves some out. The profile shows under 45,000 clones, 90% to 95% of them singletons. The specimen was CD4+ T cells from peripheral blood mononuclear cells, collected after pregnancy. The chain carries TRBV5-4 and TRBJ1-1; D possibly corresponds to TRBD1 (5 bases). The TCR comes from a female donor with multiple sclerosis, enrolled in a pregnancy study. The CDR3 is CASSLEGAPEAFF. In nucleotides, the CDR3 is TGTGCCAGCAGCTTGGAAGGGGCACCTGAAGCTTTCTTT.